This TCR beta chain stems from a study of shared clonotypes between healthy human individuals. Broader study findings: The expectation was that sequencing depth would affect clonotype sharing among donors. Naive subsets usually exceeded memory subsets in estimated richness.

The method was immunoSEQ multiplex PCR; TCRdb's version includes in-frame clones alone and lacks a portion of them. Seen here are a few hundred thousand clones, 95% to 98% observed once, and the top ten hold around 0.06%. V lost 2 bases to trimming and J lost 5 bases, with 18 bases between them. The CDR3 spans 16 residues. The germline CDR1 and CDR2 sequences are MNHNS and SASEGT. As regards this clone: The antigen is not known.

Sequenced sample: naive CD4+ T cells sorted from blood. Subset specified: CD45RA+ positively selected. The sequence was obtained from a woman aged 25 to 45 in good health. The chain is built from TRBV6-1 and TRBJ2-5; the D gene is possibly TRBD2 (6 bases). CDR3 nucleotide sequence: TGTGCCAGCAGTGAACCGCCCGGGTGGGGGAGGGAGACCCAGTACTTC. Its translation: CASSEPPGWGRETQYF.